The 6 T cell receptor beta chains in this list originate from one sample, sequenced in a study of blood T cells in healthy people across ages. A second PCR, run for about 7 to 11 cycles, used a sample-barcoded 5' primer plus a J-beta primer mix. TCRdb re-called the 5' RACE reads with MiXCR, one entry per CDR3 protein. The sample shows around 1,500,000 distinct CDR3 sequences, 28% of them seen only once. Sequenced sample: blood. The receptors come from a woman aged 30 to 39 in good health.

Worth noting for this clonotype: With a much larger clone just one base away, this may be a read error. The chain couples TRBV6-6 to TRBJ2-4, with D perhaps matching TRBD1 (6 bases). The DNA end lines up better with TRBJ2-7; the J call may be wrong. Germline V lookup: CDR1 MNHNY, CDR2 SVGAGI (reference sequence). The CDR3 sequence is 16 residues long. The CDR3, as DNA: TGTGCCAACAGTTACCCTTCTTTGACAGGCGGCTACGAGCAGTACTTC. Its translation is CANSYPSLTGGYEQYF.

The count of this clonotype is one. CDR3 bases: TGTGCCAGCAGCTGCTGGGGGGCCCTGGAGACCCAGTACTTC. Its protein product is CASSCWGALETQYF. The chain recombines TRBV11-2 with TRBJ2-5; D is tentatively TRBD1 or TRBD2 (6 bases each). V dropped 4 bases and J dropped 5 bases, with 14 bases sitting between them. Germline V CDR1 and CDR2: SGHAT, FQNNGV. The length of the CDR3 is 14 residues.

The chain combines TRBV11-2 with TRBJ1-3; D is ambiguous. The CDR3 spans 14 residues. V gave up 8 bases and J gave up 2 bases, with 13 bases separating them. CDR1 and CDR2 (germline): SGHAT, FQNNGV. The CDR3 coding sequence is TGTGCCAGCGGTACGCCCGGGACTGGAAACACCATATATTTT. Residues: CASGTPGTGNTIYF.

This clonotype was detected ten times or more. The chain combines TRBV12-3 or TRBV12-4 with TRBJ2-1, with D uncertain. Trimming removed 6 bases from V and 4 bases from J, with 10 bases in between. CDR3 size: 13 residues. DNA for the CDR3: TGTGCCAGCAGCCCACAAGGATACAATGAGCAGTTCTTC. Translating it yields CASSPQGYNEQFF.

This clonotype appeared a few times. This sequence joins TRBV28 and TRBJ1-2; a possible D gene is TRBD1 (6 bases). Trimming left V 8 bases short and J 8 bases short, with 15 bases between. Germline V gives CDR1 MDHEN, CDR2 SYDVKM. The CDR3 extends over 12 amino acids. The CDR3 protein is CASASGGRGYTF. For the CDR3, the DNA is TGTGCCAGCGCTTCTGGGGGGCGCGGCTACACCTTC.

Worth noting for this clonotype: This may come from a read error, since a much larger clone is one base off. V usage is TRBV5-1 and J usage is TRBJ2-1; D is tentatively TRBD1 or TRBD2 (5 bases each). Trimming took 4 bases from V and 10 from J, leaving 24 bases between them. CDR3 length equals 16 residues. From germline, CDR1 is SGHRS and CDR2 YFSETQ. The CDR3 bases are TGCGCCAGCAGCCTCCCCGGGACGGGTTCAACCTACGAGCAGTTCTTC. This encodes CASSLPGTGSTYEQFF.